This T cell receptor beta chain was recorded in a study of cytomegalovirus exposure and HLA in healthy donors. Study as a whole: An early data release held tens of millions of unique TCRs from HLA-typed donors. Study-wide results and caveats: Later on, a genetic analysis was performed. It linked a missense variant in DCLRE1C with V- and J-gene trimming of TCR beta. For most subjects, TCR beta sequences were reported to predict HLA-A and HLA-B alleles with accuracy. There were under 200 TCR beta chains listed as cytomegalovirus-associated.

Note on this clone: Its specificity is unknown.

This CDR3 comprises 15 residues. V was clipped by 4 bases and J by 3 bases, with 15 bases between them. Germline CDR1 SGHKS, CDR2 YYEKEE (reference sequence). Primers for the PCR totalled 60 Vbeta and 13 Jbeta. Produced via immunoSEQ multiplex PCR; TCRdb's table is partial and in-frame only. The table records under 70,000 clones, about two thirds of them present only once. The TCR comes from a woman aged 55-69 years in good health and CMV-seropositive. The sequencing input was PBMCs. The rearrangement uses TRBV5-5 and TRBJ2-3; the D gene is possibly TRBD2 (6 bases). The CDR3 DNA sequence: TGTGCCAGCAGCCCGCTGGGGGGAGCAACAGATACGCAGTATTTT. It encodes CASSPLGGATDTQYF. Full variable domain (outside the CDR3, taken from reference TRBV5-5 and TRBJ2-3): DAGVTQSPTHLIKTRGQQVTLRCSPISGHKSVSWYQQVLGQGPQFIFQYYEKEERGRGNFPDRFSARQFPNYSSELNVNALLLGDSALYLCASSPLGGATDTQYFGPGTRLTVL.